The 32 T cell receptor beta chains given below trace back to one sample, sequenced in a study of identical twins. A single record per CDR3 protein comes from TCRdb applying MiXCR to the 5' RACE reads. The table lists more than 1.5 million distinct CDR3 sequences, around a third of them singletons. Input material: cord blood. Receptors were obtained from a newborn girl in good health.

This clonotype has a handful of counts. V is TRBV10-3 and J is TRBJ2-1; 13 bases line up with TRBD2. J was trimmed by 7 bases and V by 3 bases; bases with no gene match: 6. The CDR3 is 16 residues long. Germline V lookup: CDR1 ENHRY, CDR2 SYGVKD. In nucleotides, the CDR3 is TGTGCCATCAGTGATCCTACTAGCGGGGGGGCAAATGAGCAGTTCTTC. Protein: CAISDPTSGGANEQFF.

This chain uses TRBV10-3 with TRBJ2-7, with TRBD1 matching 9 bases. The germline gives CDR1 ENHRY, CDR2 SYGVKD. The CDR3 sequence is 13 residues long. V dropped 10 bases and J dropped 6; count of bases not matched to a gene: 10. CDR3 DNA sequence: TGTGCCAACCGGACAGGGGAGTACCGCGAGCAGTACTTC. This translates into CANRTGEYREQYF.

This clonotype was found many times. This rearrangement joins TRBV12-5 to TRBJ2-7; D is undetermined. V lost 5 bases to trimming and J lost 4 bases, with 6 bases between them. Looked up from germline, CDR1 is LGHNT and CDR2 is FRNRAP. The CDR3 covers 11 residues. Here the CDR3 reads CASGPTYEQYF. CDR3 nucleotide sequence: TGTGCTAGTGGTCCTACTTACGAGCAGTACTTC. The full variable domain, completed using reference TRBV12-5 and TRBJ2-7, is DARVTQTPRHKVTEMGQEVTMRCQPILGHNTVFWYRQTMMQGLELLAYFRNRAPLDDSGMPKDRFSAEMPDATLATLKIQPSEPRDSAVYFCASGPTYEQYFGPGTRLTVT.

This clonotype showed up just a few times. This chain connects TRBV10-3 to TRBJ2-7; no reliable D call. Trimming stripped 3 bases from V and 2 bases from J, with 14 bases between. Germline V gene lookup returns CDR1 ENHRY and CDR2 SYGVKD. CDR3 length equals 15 residues. The CDR3 DNA reads TGTGCCATCAGTGAATCGGACCGGCCCCCCTACGAGCAGTACTTC. Protein: CAISESDRPPYEQYF.

This clonotype has a handful of counts. CDR3 coding DNA: TGTGCCAGCAGCTTAGAACTGGTTGATGAGCAGTACTTC. Protein product: CASSLELVDEQYF. This chain links TRBV11-2 with TRBJ2-7; no firm D call. This CDR3 contains 13 residues. Looked up from germline, CDR1 is SGHAT and CDR2 is FQNNGV. The V end lost 0 bases, the J end lost 7 bases, and 10 bases lay between the germline ends.

This clonotype was picked up a small number of times. A much more abundant neighbour one base away suggests this may be a read error. V and J are TRBV29-1 and TRBJ2-7; 8 bases are a match to TRBD1. From germline, CDR1 is SQVTM and CDR2 ANQGSEA. V was pared by 8 bases and J by 0 bases, with 3 bases of the junction left unmatched. The CDR3 sequence is 12 residues long. CDR3 in DNA: TGCAGCTTTGGGACAGGCTCCTACGAGCAGTACTTC. Encoded protein: CSFGTGSYEQYF.

Concerning this clonotype itself: Germline is not matched at one junction end, which may reflect a read error. This chain links TRBV5-1 with TRBJ2-4; D unresolved. The CDR3 has 13 amino acids. Germline values: CDR1 SGHRS, CDR2 YFSETQ. The CDR3 bases are TGCGCCAGCAGCTTGGGGCCCAAAGACATTCAGTACTTC. Translation: CASSLGPKDIQYF.

The table lists this clonotype with a few counts. The rearrangement uses TRBV5-1 and TRBJ1-5; TRBD1 agrees at 10 bases. CDR3 length: 14 amino acids. Germline V gives CDR1 SGHRS, CDR2 YFSETQ. V gave up 4 bases and J gave up 7 bases; unmatched junction bases: 5. CDR3 bases: TGCGCCAGCAGCACAGGACAGGGGGACCAGCCCCAGCATTTT. This gives the protein CASSTGQGDQPQHF.

The genes are TRBV29-1 and TRBJ1-3, with D possibly being TRBD1 (5 bases). Deletions cut 5 bases from V and 6 bases from J, with 14 bases between. CDR3 length equals 13 residues. The germline CDR1 and CDR2 sequences are SQVTM and ANQGSEA. For the CDR3, the DNA is TGCAGCGTTACAGGCATGTACCCAAACACCATATATTTT. This translates into CSVTGMYPNTIYF.

There are a few counts of this clonotype. The chain combines TRBV6-5 with TRBJ2-3; 7 positions agree with TRBD2. Trimming at V came to 2 bases and at J to 8 bases, leaving 7 bases not matched to a gene. This CDR3 is built from 14 residues. Per germline, CDR1 MNHEY and CDR2 SVGAGI. In DNA, the CDR3 is TGTGCCAGCAGTTACGGGGATACTAGCGCTACGCAGTATTTT. Its translation is CASSYGDTSATQYF.

The rearrangement joins TRBV10-3 to TRBJ1-2; D gene ambiguous. The V end was cut by 0 bases, the J end by 8 bases, with 13 bases between. This CDR3 contains 14 residues. Germline V CDR1 and CDR2: ENHRY, SYGVKD. The CDR3 nucleotides are TGTGCCATCAGTGAGTCTGGGGTCAGCTACGGCTACACCTTC. Its protein product is CAISESGVSYGYTF.

The V and J genes are TRBV5-1 and TRBJ2-2; D is undetermined. V was shortened by 0 bases and J by 7 bases, with 7 bases between the two germline ends. Germline-derived CDR1 and CDR2 are SGHRS and YFSETQ. This CDR3 has 13 residues. This CDR3 reads CASSLEISGELFF. In nucleotides, the CDR3 is TGCGCCAGCAGCTTGGAAATTAGCGGGGAGCTGTTTTTT.

V usage is TRBV6-2 or TRBV6-3 and J usage is TRBJ2-3; 15 nucleotides align to TRBD2. There are 16 residues in the CDR3. CDR1 and CDR2 (germline): MNHEY, SVGEGT. Trimming took 9 bases from V and 4 from J; bases not matched to a gene: 8. The CDR3 coding sequence is TGTGCCAGTTGCGGACTAGCGGGGGGGCCGGCAGATACGCAGTATTTT. Its protein product is CASCGLAGGPADTQYF.

The table lists this clonotype with a count of one. The chain has TRBV20-1 and TRBJ1-2; D is ambiguous. The germline V gene has CDR1 DFQATT and CDR2 SNEGSKA (reference sequence). V gave up 6 bases and J gave up 7 bases, with 9 bases separating them. The CDR3 totals 10 residues. DNA of the CDR3: TGCAGTGCCGTGGGCGCTGGCTACACCTTC. Encoded protein: CSAVGAGYTF.

This chain connects TRBV7-2 to TRBJ1-4; D remains unclear. The CDR3 is made up of 12 amino acids. Trimming cost V 0 bases and J 10 bases, with 6 bases left between them. Per the germline V gene, CDR1 is SGHTA and CDR2 is FQGNSA. The CDR3 loop is CASSLAGRKLFF. CDR3 coding DNA: TGTGCCAGCAGCTTAGCGGGCCGAAAACTGTTTTTT. Full variable domain (remainder filled in from reference TRBV7-2 and TRBJ1-4): GAGVSQSPSNKVTEKGKDVELRCDPISGHTALYWYRQSLGQGLEFLIYFQGNSAPDKSGLPSDRFSAERTGGSVSTLTIQRTQQEDSAVYLCASSLAGRKLFFGSGTQLSVL.

This clonotype was seen many times. CDR3 sequence: CASNPMTDTQYF. The CDR3 nucleotides are TGTGCCAGCAATCCAATGACAGATACGCAGTATTTT. The chain recombines TRBV12-3 or TRBV12-4 with TRBJ2-3, with unresolved D. The CDR3 runs 12 residues. The V gene lost 7 bases and the J gene lost 3 bases, with 8 bases spanning the gap.

V and J are TRBV3-1 and TRBJ1-4; a weak D match, TRBD1 (5 bases). CDR1 LGHDT and CDR2 YNNKEL come from the germline V gene (reference sequence). V lost 0 bases and J 7 bases, leaving 15 bases between the germline ends. The CDR3 is 16 amino acids. CDR3 region: CASSQERGTVVEKLFF. CDR3 sequence (DNA): TGTGCCAGCAGCCAAGAAAGAGGGACGGTAGTTGAAAAACTGTTTTTT.

The CDR3 here is CASSIGQETQYF. Written as DNA, the CDR3 is TGTGCCAGCAGTATAGGGCAAGAGACCCAGTACTTC. The gene calls are TRBV7-6 and TRBJ2-5; no reliable D call. V was shortened by 6 bases and J by 2 bases, with 7 bases between the two germline ends. Germline V gene sequence: CDR1 SGHVS, CDR2 FNYEAQ. The CDR3 runs to 12 residues.

The chain recombines TRBV6-4 with TRBJ2-1; 8 bases line up with TRBD2. The CDR3 contains 16 residues. J gave up 4 bases and V 2 bases, and 7 bases lay outside the gene matches. Germline-derived CDR1 and CDR2 are MRHNA and SNTAGT. The CDR3 reads CASSDGGGSNYNEQFF. In DNA form, the CDR3 reads TGTGCCAGCAGTGACGGCGGGGGGTCCAATTACAATGAGCAGTTCTTC.

This clonotype appeared a few times. The chain couples TRBV20-1 to TRBJ2-2; D might be TRBD1 (6 bases). Germline values: CDR1 DFQATT, CDR2 SNEGSKA (reference sequence). CDR3 size: 13 residues. Trimming cost V 5 bases and J 0 bases, with 7 bases left between them. DNA for the CDR3: TGCAGTGCTGGACAGCCGAACACCGGGGAGCTGTTTTTT. The encoded protein is CSAGQPNTGELFF.

The chain has TRBV9 and TRBJ2-2; D is ambiguous. The V end was cut by 0 bases, the J end by 0 bases, with 9 bases between. The CDR3 runs to 16 residues. CDR1 is SGDLS, CDR2 YYNGEE, per germline. The CDR3 DNA is TGTGCCAGCAGCGTAGTCATTCGGCCGAACACCGGGGAGCTGTTTTTT. Its protein product is CASSVVIRPNTGELFF.

This clonotype was observed a handful of times. This sequence joins TRBV7-2 and TRBJ2-7; TRBD1 or TRBD2 may be the D gene (6 bases each). Between the trimmed V and J ends, which lost 2 bases and 0 bases, there was a span of 17 bases. CDR3 length equals 17 residues. Looked up from germline, CDR1 is SGHTA and CDR2 is FQGNSA. The CDR3 loop reads CASSLRGASVYSYEQYF. DNA for the CDR3: TGTGCCAGCAGCTTAAGGGGGGCTAGCGTATACTCCTACGAGCAGTACTTC.

On this clonotype: A junction boundary mismatches the germline segment, possibly from a read error. The chain has TRBV2 and TRBJ2-1; TRBD2 matches 7 bases. Germline CDR1 SNHLY, CDR2 FYNNEI. The CDR3 contains 14 residues. The CDR3 protein is CACSGDSSYNEQFF. CDR3 DNA sequence: TGTGCCTGCAGCGGGGATAGCTCCTACAATGAGCAGTTCTTC.

This clonotype was picked up a small number of times. The chain is built from TRBV24-1 and TRBJ2-7; the match to TRBD2 covers 16 bases. V was clipped by 4 bases and J by 3 bases; unmatched bases: 5. Germline V lookup: CDR1 KGHDR, CDR2 SFDVKD. This CDR3 region has 17 residues. In nucleotides, the CDR3 is TGTGCCACCAGTGACGGGACTAGCGGGAGGGCCTTCTACGAGCAGTACTTC. This codes for CATSDGTSGRAFYEQYF.

The genes are TRBV6-4 and TRBJ1-5; D is possibly TRBD1 (5 bases). The CDR3 is 14 amino acids. Deletions cut 5 bases from V and 7 bases from J, with 15 bases between. Germline lookup yields CDR1 MRHNA and CDR2 SNTAGT. CDR3 amino acids: CASSTNQGGQPQHF. CDR3 bases: TGTGCCAGCAGTACGAATCAGGGTGGCCAGCCCCAGCATTTT.

The V call is TRBV20-1, the J call TRBJ2-7; D could derive from TRBD1 or TRBD2 (5 bases each). V was clipped by 6 bases and J by 12 bases, with 24 bases between them. The CDR3 contains 13 residues. Germline CDR1 and CDR2: DFQATT and SNEGSKA (reference sequence). The CDR3 nucleotides read TGCAGTGCCATTTCCGGGACGCCAGGCATTCGGTACTTC. Translation gives CSAISGTPGIRYF.

This clonotype appeared a few times. The V call is TRBV12-3 or TRBV12-4, the J call TRBJ2-7, with a weak D call TRBD2 (5 bases). The CDR3 has 14 residues. Trimming cost V 2 bases and J 2 bases, with 10 bases left between them. CDR3 DNA: TGTGCCAGCAGTTTATCGAGGGAGCCCTACGAGCAGTACTTC. Protein: CASSLSREPYEQYF.

This clonotype was found a few times. The rearrangement joins TRBV4-1 to TRBJ2-1; D unclear. The CDR3 loop spans 16 amino acids. Germline V gene sequence: CDR1 MGHRA, CDR2 YSYEKL. V was trimmed by 0 bases and J by 7 bases, leaving 16 bases between them. The CDR3 loop is CASSQDINRGGNEQFF. CDR3 coding DNA: TGCGCCAGCAGCCAAGATATAAATAGAGGCGGAAATGAGCAGTTCTTC.

This clonotype has just a few counts. This sequence joins TRBV20-1 and TRBJ2-3; D call uncertain. Germline V gene sequence: CDR1 DFQATT, CDR2 SNEGSKA (reference sequence). Trimming removed 1 base at V and 8 bases at J, with 16 bases between. The CDR3 contains 14 residues. The CDR3 region has the DNA TGCAGTGCTAGAGGGCACGTAGGATTTACTACGCAGTATTTT. Amino acids: CSARGHVGFTTQYF.

This clonotype was seen only a few times. The genes are TRBV2 and TRBJ2-1, with D perhaps TRBD1 (6 bases). The CDR3 spans 13 residues. The germline gives CDR1 SNHLY, CDR2 FYNNEI. V lost 3 bases, J lost 6 bases, and 9 bases lay in between. CDR3 amino acids: CASSDLGGNEQFF. The DNA of the CDR3 is TGTGCCAGCAGTGATCTAGGGGGCAATGAGCAGTTCTTC.

This clonotype has a count of ten or more. The CDR3 region has the DNA TGTGCCAGCAGCGTAGGCCCTAGCGGATACAATGAGCAGTTCTTC. It specifies CASSVGPSGYNEQFF. The chain uses TRBV9 and TRBJ2-1; 7 nucleotides agree with TRBD2. Per germline, CDR1 SGDLS and CDR2 YYNGEE. Trimming took 0 bases from V and 4 from J; bases not matched to a gene: 4. CDR3 length: 15 amino acids.

The V gene is TRBV12-5, the J gene TRBJ1-1; D uncertain. Trimming removed 4 bases at V and 7 bases at J, with 7 bases between. Germline V gene sequence: CDR1 LGHNT, CDR2 FRNRAP. The CDR3 is 11 amino acids. In DNA form, the CDR3 reads TGTGCTAGTGGTTATGGGCTTGAAGCTTTCTTT. The encoded protein is CASGYGLEAFF.